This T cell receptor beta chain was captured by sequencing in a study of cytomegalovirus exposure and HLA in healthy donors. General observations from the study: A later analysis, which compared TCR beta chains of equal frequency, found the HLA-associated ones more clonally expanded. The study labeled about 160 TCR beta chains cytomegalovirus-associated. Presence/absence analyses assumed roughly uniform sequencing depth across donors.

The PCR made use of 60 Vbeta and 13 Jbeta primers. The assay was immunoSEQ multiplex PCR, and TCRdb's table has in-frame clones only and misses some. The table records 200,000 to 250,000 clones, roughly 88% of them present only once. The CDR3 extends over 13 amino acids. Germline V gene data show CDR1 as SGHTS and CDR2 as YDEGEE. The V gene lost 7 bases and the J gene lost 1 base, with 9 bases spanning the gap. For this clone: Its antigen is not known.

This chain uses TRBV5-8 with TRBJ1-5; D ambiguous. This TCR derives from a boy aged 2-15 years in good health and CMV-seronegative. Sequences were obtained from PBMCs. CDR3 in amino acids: CASDTGSNQPQHF. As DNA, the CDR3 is TGTGCCAGCGACACGGGAAGCAATCAGCCCCAGCATTTT.